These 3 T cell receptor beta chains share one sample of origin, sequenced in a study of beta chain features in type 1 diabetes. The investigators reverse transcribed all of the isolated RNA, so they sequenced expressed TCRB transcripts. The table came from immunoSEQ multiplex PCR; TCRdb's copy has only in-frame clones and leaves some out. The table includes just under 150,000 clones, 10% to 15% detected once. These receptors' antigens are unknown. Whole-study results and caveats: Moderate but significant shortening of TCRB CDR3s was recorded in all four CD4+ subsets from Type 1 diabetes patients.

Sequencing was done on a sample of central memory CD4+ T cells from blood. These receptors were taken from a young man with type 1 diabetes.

CDR3: CASSLAVGTEAFF. CDR3 in DNA: TGTGCCAGCAGCTTAGCGGTGGGCACTGAAGCTTTCTTT. The rearrangement links TRBV7-6 to TRBJ1-1, with D uncertain. This CDR3 has 13 residues. Germline CDR1 is SGHVS and CDR2 is FNYEAQ. The V gene lost 0 bases and the J gene lost 4 bases, with 6 bases spanning the gap.

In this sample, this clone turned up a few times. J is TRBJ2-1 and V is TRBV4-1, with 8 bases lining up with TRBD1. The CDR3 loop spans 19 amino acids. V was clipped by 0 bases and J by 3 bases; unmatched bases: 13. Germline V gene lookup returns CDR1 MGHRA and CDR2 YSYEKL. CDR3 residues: CASSQEGPLTGQGYNEQFF. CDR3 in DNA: TGCGCCAGCAGCCAAGAAGGTCCGCTGACTGGACAGGGCTACAATGAGCAGTTCTTC.

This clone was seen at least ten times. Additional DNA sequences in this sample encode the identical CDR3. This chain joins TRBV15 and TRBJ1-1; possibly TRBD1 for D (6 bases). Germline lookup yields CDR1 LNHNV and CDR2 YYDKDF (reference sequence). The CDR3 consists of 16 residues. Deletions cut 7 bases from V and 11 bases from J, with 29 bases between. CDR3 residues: CATTRDTLWGRGWAFF. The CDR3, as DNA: TGTGCCACCACTCGGGACACCCTATGGGGTCGTGGTTGGGCTTTCTTT.